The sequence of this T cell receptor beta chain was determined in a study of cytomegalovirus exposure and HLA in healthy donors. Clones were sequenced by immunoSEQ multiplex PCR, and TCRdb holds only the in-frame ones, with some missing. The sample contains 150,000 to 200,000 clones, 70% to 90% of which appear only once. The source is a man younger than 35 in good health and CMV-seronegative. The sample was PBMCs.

The chain's CDR3 is CASSSIMQGPRTDTQYF. The CDR3 DNA sequence: TGTGCCAGCAGCTCCATCATGCAGGGCCCCCGCACAGATACGCAGTATTTT. This chain joins TRBV7-9 and TRBJ2-3, with D possibly matching TRBD1 (5 bases). The CDR3 runs to 17 residues. V dropped 4 bases and J dropped 1 base, with 18 bases sitting between them. Per germline, CDR1 SEHNR and CDR2 FQNEAQ (reference sequence).